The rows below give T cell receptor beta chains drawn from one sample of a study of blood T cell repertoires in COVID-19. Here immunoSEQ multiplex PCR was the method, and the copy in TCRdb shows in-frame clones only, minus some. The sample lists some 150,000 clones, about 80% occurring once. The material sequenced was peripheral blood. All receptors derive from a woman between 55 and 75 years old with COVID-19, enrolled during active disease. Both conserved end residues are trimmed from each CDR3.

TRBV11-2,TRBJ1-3,ASSPKTGSGNTIY
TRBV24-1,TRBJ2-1,ATSDPTVPTPNEQF
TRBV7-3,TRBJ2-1,ASSLGADYNEQF
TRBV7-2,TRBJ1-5,ASSLVTGLSQPQH
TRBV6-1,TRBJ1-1,ASSERRQVNTEAF
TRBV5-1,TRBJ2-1,ASSLQWTGAGNEQF
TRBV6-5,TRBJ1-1,ATRQGARRTEAF
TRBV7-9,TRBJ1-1,ASITGSMNTEAF
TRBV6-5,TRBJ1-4,ASRDREKLF
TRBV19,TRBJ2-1,ASSIGGQTAYNEQF
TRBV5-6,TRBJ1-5,ASSSTGSNQPQH
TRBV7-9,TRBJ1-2,ASSFDSRSNYGYT
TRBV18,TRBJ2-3,ASSPGTGSTDTQY
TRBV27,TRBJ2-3,ASSPLVADTQY
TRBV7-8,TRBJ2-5,ASSLARGRAGETQY
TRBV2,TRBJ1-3,ASSDVGGALSGNTIY
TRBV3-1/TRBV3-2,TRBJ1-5,ASSPSSGNQPQH
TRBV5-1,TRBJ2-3,ASSLGTSTDTQY
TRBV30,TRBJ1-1,ALGTVNTEAF
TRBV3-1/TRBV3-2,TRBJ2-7,ASSQRPFRGSDEQY
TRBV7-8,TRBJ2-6,ASSLVSGGLNSGANVLT
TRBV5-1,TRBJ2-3,ASGGDYFTDTQY
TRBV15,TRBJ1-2,ATSRDQGNYGYT
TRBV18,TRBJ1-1,ASSPFSGSSTEAF
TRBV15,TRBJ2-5,ATSRDRGSSQETQY
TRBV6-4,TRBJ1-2,ASSDSPGEFYGYT
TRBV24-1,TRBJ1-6,ATSATDYNSPLH
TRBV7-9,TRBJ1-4,ASSPKGGVDEKLF
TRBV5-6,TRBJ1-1,ASSLAHPGMNTEAF
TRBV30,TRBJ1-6,AWSGQGDSPLH
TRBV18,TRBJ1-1,ASSPKNQGQGEAF
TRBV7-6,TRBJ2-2,ASSRQGPTGELF
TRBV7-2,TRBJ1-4,ASSPDRGGEKLF
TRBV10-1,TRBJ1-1,ASSPGGNTEAF
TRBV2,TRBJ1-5,ASSGGEGLVGNQPQH
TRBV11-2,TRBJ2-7,ASTWPLAGGPHEQY
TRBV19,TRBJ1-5,ASSQDRDRYSNQPQH
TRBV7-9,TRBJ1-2,ASRLRQDLSYT
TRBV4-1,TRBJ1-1,ASSQVGGEYTEAF
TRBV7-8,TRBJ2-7,ASSFGGWGPYEQY